The 14 T cell receptor beta chains presented below share a single source sample, sequenced in a study of OX40 agonist ivuxolimab in advanced cancers. The assay was immunoSEQ multiplex PCR, and TCRdb's table has in-frame clones only and misses some. The table lists roughly 14,000 clones, around 77% of them singletons. The starting material was CD4+ or CD8+ T cells sorted from blood, obtained in a trial of the OX40 agonist ivuxolimab. The receptors were sampled from an adult with an advanced solid tumor such as melanoma, head and neck, liver or kidney cancer.

This clone was observed a single time. The chain employs TRBV29-1 and TRBJ2-1, with 8 bases fitting TRBD2. CDR1 and CDR2 (germline): SQVTM, ANQGSEA. This CDR3 contains 14 residues. With 3 bases clipped from V and 0 bases from J, the junction kept 1 base outside the gene matches. CDR3: CSVDSGSSYNEQFF. The CDR3 DNA reads as TGCAGCGTTGACAGCGGGAGCTCCTACAATGAGCAGTTCTTC.

This chain joins TRBV7-9 and TRBJ1-6; D uncertain. The CDR3 loop spans 14 amino acids. The V and J ends lost 4 bases and 11 bases respectively, with 15 bases between them. Per the germline V gene, CDR1 is SEHNR and CDR2 is FQNEAQ (reference sequence). CDR3 coding DNA: TGTGCCAGCAGCTCTGAAAGCTACACGGCACCCCTCCACTTT. Protein product: CASSSESYTAPLHF.

This clone was picked up a small number of times. The chain uses TRBV9 and TRBJ2-1, with D perhaps TRBD2 (6 bases). The V gene's germline CDR1 is SGDLS and CDR2 YYNGEE. CDR3 length: 15 residues. V was pared by 7 bases and J by 4 bases, with 18 bases between. As DNA, the CDR3 is TGTGCCAGCGGGGATAAACCGGGACTGTACAATGAGCAGTTCTTC. Residues: CASGDKPGLYNEQFF.

In DNA, the CDR3 is TGCGCCAGCAGTGAAAAACAGGGGGCCGGGGAGCAGTTCTTC. Amino acid sequence: CASSEKQGAGEQFF. This sequence joins TRBV10-1 and TRBJ2-1; 9 nucleotides line up with TRBD1. Germline CDR1 reads WNHNN; CDR2 reads SYGVQD (reference sequence). The junction had 7 bases not matched to a gene; V was cut back by 3 bases and J by 10 bases. The CDR3 spans 14 residues.

V usage is TRBV6-1 and J usage is TRBJ1-6; D unclear. Trimming took off 3 bases at V and 0 bases at J, with 9 bases between the two ends. This CDR3 is built from 16 residues. Germline-derived CDR1 and CDR2 are MNHNS and SASEGT. CDR3 in amino acids: CASSDRTSSYNSPLHF. The CDR3 DNA follows: TGTGCCAGCAGTGACCGCACGAGCTCCTATAATTCACCCCTCCACTTT.

This clone appeared a single time. This chain connects TRBV5-4 to TRBJ1-2; D is possibly TRBD1 (6 bases). Germline CDR1 reads SGHNT; CDR2 reads YYREEE (reference sequence). V was trimmed by 4 bases and J by 5 bases, leaving 18 bases between them. The CDR3 runs 15 residues. CDR3 DNA: TGTGCCAGCAGCGCGGTGGTTTTGGGGGCTTATGGCTACACCTTC. Its protein product is CASSAVVLGAYGYTF.

V usage is TRBV11-3 and J usage is TRBJ2-5; 10 nucleotides match TRBD1. Trimming took 7 bases from V and 5 from J; bases not matched to a gene: 7. The length of the CDR3 is 14 residues. CDR1 is SGHNT, CDR2 YENEEA, per germline. The chain's CDR3 is CASTPDRGKETQYF. The CDR3 region has the DNA TGTGCCAGCACCCCGGACAGGGGGAAGGAGACCCAGTACTTC.

The CDR3 DNA follows: TGTGCCAGCAGCGACGGACTTTCCTCCTACAATGAGCAGTTCTTC. This codes for CASSDGLSSYNEQFF. The gene calls are TRBV9 and TRBJ2-1, with TRBD2 as a possible D gene (5 bases). The CDR3 covers 15 residues. Trimming removed 3 bases at V and 0 bases at J, with 10 bases between. Per the germline V gene, CDR1 is SGDLS and CDR2 is YYNGEE.

This chain uses TRBV27 with TRBJ2-7; D is unclear. The germline V gene encodes CDR1 MNHEY and CDR2 SMNVEV (reference sequence). The CDR3 sequence is 12 residues long. The ends were cut back, 4 bases at V and 1 base at J, with 5 bases in the middle. DNA of the CDR3: TGTGCCAGCAGTTCCACTTCCTACGAGCAGTACTTC. Protein: CASSSTSYEQYF.

The rearrangement joins TRBV7-9 to TRBJ1-1, with a tentative D call TRBD1 (5 bases). Germline V gene lookup returns CDR1 SEHNR and CDR2 FQNEAQ (reference sequence). The CDR3 spans 15 residues. Trimming pared 5 bases from V and 0 bases from J, leaving 13 bases between. This CDR3 reads CASSPLAGLNTEAFF. DNA of the CDR3: TGTGCCAGCAGCCCCCTAGCAGGGTTGAACACTGAAGCTTTCTTT. The full variable domain, completed using reference TRBV7-9 and TRBJ1-1, is DTGVSQNPRHKITKRGQNVTFRCDPISEHNRLYWYRQTLGQGPEFLTYFQNEAQLEKSRLLSDRFSAERPKGSFSTLEIQRTEQGDSAMYLCASSPLAGLNTEAFFGQGTRLTVV.

By sample share, this clone is medium-sized. The chain combines TRBV7-8 with TRBJ2-7, with no clear D. The V gene lost 1 base and the J gene lost 5 bases, with 9 bases spanning the gap. The CDR3 runs to 13 residues. Looked up from germline, CDR1 is SGHVS and CDR2 is FQNEAQ. This CDR3 is CASSLGRRDEQYF. The CDR3 DNA reads TGTGCCAGCAGCTTAGGGCGAAGGGACGAGCAGTACTTC. The complete variable domain, with remaining parts taken from reference TRBV7-8 and TRBJ2-7, reads GAGVSQSPRYKVAKRGQDVALRCDPISGHVSLFWYQQALGQGPEFLTYFQNEAQLDKSGLPSDRFFAERPEGSVSTLKIQRTQQEDSAVYLCASSLGRRDEQYFGPGTRLTVT.

The V gene is TRBV27, the J gene TRBJ2-5; D not resolved. Germline CDR1 MNHEY, CDR2 SMNVEV (reference sequence). This CDR3 has 10 amino acids. V was shortened by 4 bases and J by 6 bases, with 3 bases between the two germline ends. As DNA, the CDR3 is TGTGCCAGCAGTTACAAGACCCAGTACTTC. Translating it yields CASSYKTQYF.

The rearrangement links TRBV27 to TRBJ2-1; no firm D call. Germline CDR1 MNHEY, CDR2 SMNVEV (reference sequence). This CDR3 has 14 residues. V was trimmed by 2 bases and J by 8 bases, leaving 13 bases between them. CDR3 DNA: TGTGCCAGCAGTTTAGCCCCCGGGTCGGATGAGCAGTTCTTC. This gives the protein CASSLAPGSDEQFF.

This clone was seen only once. The chain employs TRBV7-9 and TRBJ2-5; D is ambiguous. Judging by the DNA end, TRBJ2-7 fits better; the J call may be wrong. Germline lookup yields CDR1 SEHNR and CDR2 FQNEAQ (reference sequence). The CDR3 spans 14 residues. CDR3 DNA: TGTGCCAGCAGCTTAGCTGTTTGGACCGACGAGCAGTACTTC. This sequence encodes CASSLAVWTDEQYF.